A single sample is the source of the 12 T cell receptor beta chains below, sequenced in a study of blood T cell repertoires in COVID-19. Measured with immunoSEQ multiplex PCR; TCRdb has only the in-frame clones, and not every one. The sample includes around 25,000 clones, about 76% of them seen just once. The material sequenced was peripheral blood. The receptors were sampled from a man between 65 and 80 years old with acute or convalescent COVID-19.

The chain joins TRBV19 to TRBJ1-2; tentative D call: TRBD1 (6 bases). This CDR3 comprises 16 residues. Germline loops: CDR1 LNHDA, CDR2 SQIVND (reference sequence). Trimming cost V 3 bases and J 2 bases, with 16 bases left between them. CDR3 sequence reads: CASSMGLRDRNYGYTF. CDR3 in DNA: TGTGCCAGTAGTATGGGCCTCAGAGACAGGAACTATGGCTACACCTTC. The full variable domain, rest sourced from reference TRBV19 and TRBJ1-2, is DGGITQSPKYLFRKEGQNVTLSCEQNLNHDAMYWYRQDPGQGLRLIYYSQIVNDFQKGDIAEGYSVSREKKESFPLTVTSAQKNPTAFYLCASSMGLRDRNYGYTFGSGTRLTVV.

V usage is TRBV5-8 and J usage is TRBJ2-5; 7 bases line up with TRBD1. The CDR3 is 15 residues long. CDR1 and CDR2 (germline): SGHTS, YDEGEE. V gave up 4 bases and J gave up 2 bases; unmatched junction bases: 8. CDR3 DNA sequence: TGTGCCAGCAGCGTGGACAGGACCCTACAAGAGACCCAGTACTTC. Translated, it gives CASSVDRTLQETQYF.

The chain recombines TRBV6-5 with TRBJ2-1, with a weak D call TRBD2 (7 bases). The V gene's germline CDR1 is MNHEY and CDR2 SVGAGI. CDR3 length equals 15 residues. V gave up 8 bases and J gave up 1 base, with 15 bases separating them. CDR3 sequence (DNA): TGTGCCAGCGCGGGGGCGAGCGGATCCTACAATGAGCAGTTCTTC. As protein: CASAGASGSYNEQFF.

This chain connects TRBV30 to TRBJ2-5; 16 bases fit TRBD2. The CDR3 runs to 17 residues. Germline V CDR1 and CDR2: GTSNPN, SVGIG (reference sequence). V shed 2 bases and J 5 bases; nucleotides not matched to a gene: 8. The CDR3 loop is CAWSRGTSGRALETQYF. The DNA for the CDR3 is TGTGCCTGGAGTCGGGGGACTAGCGGGAGGGCCCTCGAGACCCAGTACTTC. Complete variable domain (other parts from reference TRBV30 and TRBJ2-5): SQTIHQWPATLVQPVGSPLSLECTVEGTSNPNLYWYRQAAGRGLQLLFYSVGIGQISSEVPQNLSASRPQDRQFILSSKKLLLSDSGFYLCAWSRGTSGRALETQYFGPGTRLLVL.

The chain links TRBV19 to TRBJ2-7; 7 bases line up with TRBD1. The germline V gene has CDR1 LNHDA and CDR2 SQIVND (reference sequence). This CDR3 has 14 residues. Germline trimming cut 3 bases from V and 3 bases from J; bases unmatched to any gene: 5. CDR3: CASSIVQGDYEQYF. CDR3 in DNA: TGTGCCAGTAGTATTGTTCAGGGGGACTACGAGCAGTACTTC.

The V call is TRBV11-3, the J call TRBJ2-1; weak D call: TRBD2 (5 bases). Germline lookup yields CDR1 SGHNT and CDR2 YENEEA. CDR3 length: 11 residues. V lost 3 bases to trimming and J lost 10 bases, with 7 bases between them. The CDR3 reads CASSFRGEQFF. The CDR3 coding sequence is TGTGCCAGCAGCTTCCGAGGGGAGCAGTTCTTC.

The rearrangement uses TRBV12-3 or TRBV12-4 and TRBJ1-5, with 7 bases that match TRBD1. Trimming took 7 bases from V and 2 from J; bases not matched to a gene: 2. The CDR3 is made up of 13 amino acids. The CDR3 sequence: CASTTGGNQPQHF. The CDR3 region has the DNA TGTGCCAGCACCACAGGGGGCAATCAGCCCCAGCATTTT.

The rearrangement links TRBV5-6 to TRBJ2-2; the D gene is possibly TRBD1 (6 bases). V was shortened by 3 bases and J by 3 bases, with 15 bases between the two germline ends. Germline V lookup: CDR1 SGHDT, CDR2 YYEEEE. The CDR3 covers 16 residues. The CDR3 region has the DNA TGTGCCAGCAGCTACTTCGGGACACCCCACACCGGGGAGCTGTTTTTT. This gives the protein CASSYFGTPHTGELFF.

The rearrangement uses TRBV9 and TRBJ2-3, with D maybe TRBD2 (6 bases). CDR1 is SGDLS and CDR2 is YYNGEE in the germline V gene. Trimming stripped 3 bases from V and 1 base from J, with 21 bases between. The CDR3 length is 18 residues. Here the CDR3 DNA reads TGTGCCAGCAGCGGATTAGGGACTGCCGTTGATGGCACAGATACGCAGTATTTT. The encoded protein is CASSGLGTAVDGTDTQYF.

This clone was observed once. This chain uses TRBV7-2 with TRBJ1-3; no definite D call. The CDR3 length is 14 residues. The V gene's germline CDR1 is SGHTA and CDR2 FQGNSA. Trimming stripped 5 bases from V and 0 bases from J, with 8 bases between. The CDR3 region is CASSPEYSGNTIYF. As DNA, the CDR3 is TGTGCCAGCAGCCCAGAATACTCTGGAAACACCATATATTTT.

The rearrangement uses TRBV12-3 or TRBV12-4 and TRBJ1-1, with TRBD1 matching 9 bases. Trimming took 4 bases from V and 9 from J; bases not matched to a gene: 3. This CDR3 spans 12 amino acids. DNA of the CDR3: TGTGCCAGCAGTTACAGGGGGCTTCAAGCTTTCTTT. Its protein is CASSYRGLQAFF.

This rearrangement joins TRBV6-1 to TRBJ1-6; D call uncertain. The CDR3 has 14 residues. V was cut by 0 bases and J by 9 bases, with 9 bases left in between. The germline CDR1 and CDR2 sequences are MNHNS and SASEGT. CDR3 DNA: TGTGCCAGCAGTGAAGCGGCGAGGAGTTCACCCCTCCACTTT. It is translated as CASSEAARSSPLHF.